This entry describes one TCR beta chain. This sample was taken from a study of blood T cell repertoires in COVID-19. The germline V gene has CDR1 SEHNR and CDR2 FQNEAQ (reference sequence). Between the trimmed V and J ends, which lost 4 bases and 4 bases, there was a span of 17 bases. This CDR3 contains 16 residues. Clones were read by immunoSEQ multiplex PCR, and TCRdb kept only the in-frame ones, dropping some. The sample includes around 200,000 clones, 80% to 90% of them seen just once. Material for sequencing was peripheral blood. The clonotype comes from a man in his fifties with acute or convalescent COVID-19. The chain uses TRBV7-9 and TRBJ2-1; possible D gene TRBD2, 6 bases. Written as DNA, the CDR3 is TGTGCCAGCAGCTCCACGGCCTCCGCGGGGTACAATGAGCAGTTCTTC. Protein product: CASSSTASAGYNEQFF.